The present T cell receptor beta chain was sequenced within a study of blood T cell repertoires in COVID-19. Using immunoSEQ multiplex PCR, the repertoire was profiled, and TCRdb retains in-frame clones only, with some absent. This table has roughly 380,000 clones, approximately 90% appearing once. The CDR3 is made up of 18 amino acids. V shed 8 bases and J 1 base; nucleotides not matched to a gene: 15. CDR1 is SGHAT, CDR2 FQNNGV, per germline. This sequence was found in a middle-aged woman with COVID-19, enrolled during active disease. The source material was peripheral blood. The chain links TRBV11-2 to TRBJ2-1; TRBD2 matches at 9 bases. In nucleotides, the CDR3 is TGTGCCAGCCGCCCGCTTATTACTAGCGGGTTGTCCTACAATGAGCAGTTCTTC. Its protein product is CASRPLITSGLSYNEQFF.